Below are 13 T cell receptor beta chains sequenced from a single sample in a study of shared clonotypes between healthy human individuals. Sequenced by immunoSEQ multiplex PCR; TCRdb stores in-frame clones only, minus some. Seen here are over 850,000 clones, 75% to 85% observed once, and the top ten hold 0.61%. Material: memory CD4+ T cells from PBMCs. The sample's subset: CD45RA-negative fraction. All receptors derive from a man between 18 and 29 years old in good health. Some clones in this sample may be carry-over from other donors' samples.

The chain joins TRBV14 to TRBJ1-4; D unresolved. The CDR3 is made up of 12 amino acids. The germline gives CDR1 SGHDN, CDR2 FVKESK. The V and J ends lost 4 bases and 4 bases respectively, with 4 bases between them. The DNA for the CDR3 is TGTGCCAGCAGCCGAATTAATGAAAAACTGTTTTTT. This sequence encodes CASSRINEKLFF.

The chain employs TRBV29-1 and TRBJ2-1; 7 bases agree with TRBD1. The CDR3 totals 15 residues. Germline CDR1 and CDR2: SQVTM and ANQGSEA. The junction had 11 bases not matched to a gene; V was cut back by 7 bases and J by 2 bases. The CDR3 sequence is CSGRSGQAAYNEQFF. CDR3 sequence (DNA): TGCAGCGGAAGATCCGGACAGGCGGCCTACAATGAGCAGTTCTTC.

CDR3 region: CAISDGGKNTEAFF. Written as DNA, the CDR3 is TGTGCCATCAGTGACGGGGGGAAAAACACTGAAGCTTTCTTT. The genes are TRBV10-3 and TRBJ1-1; weak D call: TRBD1 (5 bases). CDR3 size: 14 residues. V was clipped by 3 bases and J by 2 bases, with 10 bases between them. Germline V gene sequence: CDR1 ENHRY, CDR2 SYGVKD.

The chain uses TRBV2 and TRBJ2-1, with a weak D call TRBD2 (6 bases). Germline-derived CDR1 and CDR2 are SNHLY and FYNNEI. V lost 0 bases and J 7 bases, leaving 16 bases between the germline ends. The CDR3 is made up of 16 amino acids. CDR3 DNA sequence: TGTGCCAGCAGTGAAGCCCGGGGACTGGGGCCGAATGAGCAGTTCTTC. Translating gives CASSEARGLGPNEQFF.

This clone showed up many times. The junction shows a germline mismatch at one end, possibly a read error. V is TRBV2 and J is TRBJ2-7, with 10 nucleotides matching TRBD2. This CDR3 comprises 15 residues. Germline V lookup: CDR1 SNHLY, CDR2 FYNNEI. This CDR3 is CASGDKTSGQLEQYF. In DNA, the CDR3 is TGTGCCAGCGGTGATAAGACTAGCGGGCAGCTCGAGCAGTACTTC. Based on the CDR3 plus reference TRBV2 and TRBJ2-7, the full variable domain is EPEVTQTPSHQVTQMGQEVILRCVPISNHLYFYWYRQILGQKVEFLVSFYNNEISEKSEIFDDQFSVERPDGSNFTLKIRSTKLEDSAMYFCASGDKTSGQLEQYFGPGTRLTVT.

CDR3 bases: TGTGCCAGCAGCCGCACTAGCGGGAGACGGTACAATGAGCAGTTCTTC. It yields the protein CASSRTSGRRYNEQFF. This chain links TRBV5-6 with TRBJ2-1; 11 bases align to TRBD2. The J segment lost 4 bases and the V segment lost 4 bases, leaving 7 bases of the junction unmatched. CDR3 size: 16 residues. The V gene's germline CDR1 is SGHDT and CDR2 YYEEEE.

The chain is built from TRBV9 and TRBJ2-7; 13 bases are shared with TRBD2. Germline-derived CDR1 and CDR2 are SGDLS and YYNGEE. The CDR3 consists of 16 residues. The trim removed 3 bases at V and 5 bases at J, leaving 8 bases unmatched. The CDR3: CASSAGTSGVNHEQYF. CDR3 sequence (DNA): TGTGCCAGCAGCGCCGGGACTAGCGGGGTAAACCACGAGCAGTACTTC.

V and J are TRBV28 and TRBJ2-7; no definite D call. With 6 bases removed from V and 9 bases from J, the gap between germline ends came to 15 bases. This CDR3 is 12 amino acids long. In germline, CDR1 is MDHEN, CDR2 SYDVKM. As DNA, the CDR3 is TGTGCCAGCAGCCCACTGCAGTTGACGCAGTACTTC. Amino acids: CASSPLQLTQYF.

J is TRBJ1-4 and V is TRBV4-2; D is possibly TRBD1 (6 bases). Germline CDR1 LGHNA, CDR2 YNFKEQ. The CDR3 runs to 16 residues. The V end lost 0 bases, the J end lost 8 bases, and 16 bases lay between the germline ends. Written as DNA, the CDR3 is TGTGCCAGCAGCCAAGATAGGCTCGGGGGCCGAGAAAAACTGTTTTTT. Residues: CASSQDRLGGREKLFF.

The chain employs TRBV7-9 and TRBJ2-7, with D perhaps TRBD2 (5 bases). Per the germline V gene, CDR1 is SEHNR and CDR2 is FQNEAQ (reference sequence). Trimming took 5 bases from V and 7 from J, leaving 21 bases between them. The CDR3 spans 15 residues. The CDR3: CASSLEVWGAIEQYF. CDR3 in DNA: TGTGCCAGCAGCCTAGAGGTCTGGGGAGCTATTGAGCAGTACTTC.

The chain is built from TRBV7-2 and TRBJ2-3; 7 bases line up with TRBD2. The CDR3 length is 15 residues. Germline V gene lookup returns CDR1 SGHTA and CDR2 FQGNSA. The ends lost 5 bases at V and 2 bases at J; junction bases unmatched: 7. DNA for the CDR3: TGTGCCAGCAGCCAGACACGGGGGGTCACAGATACGCAGTATTTT. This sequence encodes CASSQTRGVTDTQYF.

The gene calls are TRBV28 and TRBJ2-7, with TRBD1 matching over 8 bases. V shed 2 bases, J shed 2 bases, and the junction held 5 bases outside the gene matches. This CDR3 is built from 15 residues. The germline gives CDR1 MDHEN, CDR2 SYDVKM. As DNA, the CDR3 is TGTGCCAGCAGTTTACAGGGGGCATCCCCCTACGAGCAGTACTTC. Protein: CASSLQGASPYEQYF.

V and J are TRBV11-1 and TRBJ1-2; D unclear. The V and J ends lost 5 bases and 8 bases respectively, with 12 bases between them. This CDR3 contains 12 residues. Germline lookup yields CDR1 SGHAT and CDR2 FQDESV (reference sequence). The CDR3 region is CASSQTAGGYTF. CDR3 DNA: TGTGCCAGCAGCCAGACGGCGGGGGGCTACACCTTC.